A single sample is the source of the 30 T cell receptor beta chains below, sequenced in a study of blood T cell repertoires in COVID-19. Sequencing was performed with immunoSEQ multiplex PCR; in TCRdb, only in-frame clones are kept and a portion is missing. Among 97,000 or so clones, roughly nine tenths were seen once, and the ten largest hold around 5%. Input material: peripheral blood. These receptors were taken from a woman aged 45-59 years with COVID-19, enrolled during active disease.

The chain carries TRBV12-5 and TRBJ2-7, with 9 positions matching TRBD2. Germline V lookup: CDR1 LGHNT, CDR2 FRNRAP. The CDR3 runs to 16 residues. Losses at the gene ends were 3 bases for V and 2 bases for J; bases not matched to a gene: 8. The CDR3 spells CASGFRRTSAAYEQYF. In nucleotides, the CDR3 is TGTGCTAGTGGTTTTAGGCGGACTAGCGCCGCCTACGAGCAGTACTTC. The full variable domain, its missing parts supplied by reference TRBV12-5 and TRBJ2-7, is DARVTQTPRHKVTEMGQEVTMRCQPILGHNTVFWYRQTMMQGLELLAYFRNRAPLDDSGMPKDRFSAEMPDATLATLKIQPSEPRDSAVYFCASGFRRTSAAYEQYFGPGTRLTVT.

The CDR3 spells CASSSTGVNTEAFF. DNA of the CDR3: TGCGCCAGCAGCTCTACAGGGGTGAACACTGAAGCTTTCTTT. The gene calls are TRBV5-1 and TRBJ1-1, with TRBD1 identical over 7 bases. The CDR3 runs to 14 residues. V lost 3 bases and J lost 0; bases outside the gene matches: 2. Germline V gives CDR1 SGHRS, CDR2 YFSETQ.

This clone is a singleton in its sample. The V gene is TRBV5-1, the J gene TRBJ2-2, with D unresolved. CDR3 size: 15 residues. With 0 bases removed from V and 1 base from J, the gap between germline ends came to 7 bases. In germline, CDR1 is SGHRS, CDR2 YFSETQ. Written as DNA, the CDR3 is TGCGCCAGCAGCTTGGTTGCGGAGAACACCGGGGAGCTGTTTTTT. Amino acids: CASSLVAENTGELFF.

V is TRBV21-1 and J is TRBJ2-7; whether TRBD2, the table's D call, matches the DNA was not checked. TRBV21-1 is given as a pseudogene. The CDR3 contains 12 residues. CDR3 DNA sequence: TGTGCCAGCAGCGTATTGTCCTACGAGCAGTACTTC. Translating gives CASSVLSYEQYF.

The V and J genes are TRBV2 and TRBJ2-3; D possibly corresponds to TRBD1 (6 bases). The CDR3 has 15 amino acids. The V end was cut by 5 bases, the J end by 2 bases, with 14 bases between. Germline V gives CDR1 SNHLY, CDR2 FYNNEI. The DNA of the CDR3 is TGTGCCAGCAGTCCACAGGGAGTTAACACAGATACGCAGTATTTT. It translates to CASSPQGVNTDTQYF.

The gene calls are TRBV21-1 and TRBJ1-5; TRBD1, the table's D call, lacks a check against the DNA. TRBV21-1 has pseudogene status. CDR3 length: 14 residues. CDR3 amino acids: CASSKGQQSQPQHF. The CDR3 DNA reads TGTGCCAGCAGCAAAGGCCAACAAAGTCAGCCCCAGCATTTT.

The CDR3 region has the DNA TGTGCCAGCTTCCCGGGGGGTAGCTATGGCTACACCTTC. It is translated as CASFPGGSYGYTF. The J gene is TRBJ1-2, the V gene TRBV6-5; D is perhaps TRBD1 (5 bases). From germline, CDR1 is MNHEY and CDR2 SVGAGI. V lost 8 bases and J 4 bases, leaving 14 bases between the germline ends. The CDR3 runs 13 residues.

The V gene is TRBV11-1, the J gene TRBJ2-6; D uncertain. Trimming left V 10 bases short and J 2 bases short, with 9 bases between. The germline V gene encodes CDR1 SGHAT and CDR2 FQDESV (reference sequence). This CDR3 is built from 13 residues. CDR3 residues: CAIHSPGANVLTF. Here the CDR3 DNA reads TGTGCCATCCATTCCCCTGGGGCCAACGTCCTGACTTTC. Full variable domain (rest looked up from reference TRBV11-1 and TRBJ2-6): EAEVAQSPRYKITEKSQAVAFWCDPISGHATLYWYRQILGQGPELLVQFQDESVVDDSQLPKDRFSAERLKGVDSTLKIQPAELGDSAMYLCAIHSPGANVLTFGAGSRLTVL.

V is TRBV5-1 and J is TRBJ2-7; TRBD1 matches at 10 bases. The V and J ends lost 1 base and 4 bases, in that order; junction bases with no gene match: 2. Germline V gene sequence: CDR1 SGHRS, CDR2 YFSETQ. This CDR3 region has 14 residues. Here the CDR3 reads CASSLSGQGYEQYF. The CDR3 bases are TGCGCCAGCAGCTTGTCGGGACAGGGGTACGAGCAGTACTTC.

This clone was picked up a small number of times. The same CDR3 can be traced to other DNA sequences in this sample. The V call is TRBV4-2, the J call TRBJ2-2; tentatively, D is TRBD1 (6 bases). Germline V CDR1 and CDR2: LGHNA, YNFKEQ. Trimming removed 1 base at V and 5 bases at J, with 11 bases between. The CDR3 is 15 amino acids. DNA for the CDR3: TGTGCCAGCAGCCAAGTGCAGGGGTGGACCGGGGAGCTGTTTTTT. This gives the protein CASSQVQGWTGELFF.

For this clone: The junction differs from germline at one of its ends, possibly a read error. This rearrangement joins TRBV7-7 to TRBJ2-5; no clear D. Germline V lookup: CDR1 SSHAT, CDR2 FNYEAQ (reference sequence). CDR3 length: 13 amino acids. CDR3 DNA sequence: TGTGCTAGCAGCTTTGGCCAATCGGAGACCCAGTACTTC. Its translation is CASSFGQSETQYF. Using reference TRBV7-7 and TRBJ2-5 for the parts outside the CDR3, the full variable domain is GAGVSQSPRYKVTKRGQDVTLRCDPISSHATLYWYQQALGQGPEFLTYFNYEAQPDKSGLPSDRFSAERPEGSISTLTIQRTEQRDSAMYRCASSFGQSETQYFGPGTRLLVL.

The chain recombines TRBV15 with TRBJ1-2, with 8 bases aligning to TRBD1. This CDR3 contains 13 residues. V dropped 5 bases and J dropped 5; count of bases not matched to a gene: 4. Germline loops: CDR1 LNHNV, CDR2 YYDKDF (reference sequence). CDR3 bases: TGTGCCACCAGCCCGACAGGGGAATATGGCTACACCTTC. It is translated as CATSPTGEYGYTF.

The CDR3 protein is CAISESRDRNYGYTF. The CDR3 DNA reads as TGTGCCATCAGTGAGTCGAGGGACAGGAACTATGGCTACACCTTC. The chain couples TRBV10-3 to TRBJ1-2, with TRBD1 matching over 8 bases. Germline loops: CDR1 ENHRY, CDR2 SYGVKD. The CDR3 totals 15 residues. Losses at the gene ends were 0 bases for V and 2 bases for J; bases not matched to a gene: 2.

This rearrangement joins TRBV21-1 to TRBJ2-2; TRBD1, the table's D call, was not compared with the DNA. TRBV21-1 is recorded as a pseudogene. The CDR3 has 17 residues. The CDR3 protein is CTSSRNPTDSSTGELFF. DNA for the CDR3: TGTACCAGCAGCAGAAACCCTACTGACAGTTCCACCGGGGAGCTGTTTTTT.

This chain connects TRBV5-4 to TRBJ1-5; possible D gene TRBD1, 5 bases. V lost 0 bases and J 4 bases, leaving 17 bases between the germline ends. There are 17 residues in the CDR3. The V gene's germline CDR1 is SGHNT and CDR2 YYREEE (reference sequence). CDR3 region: CASSLGGAGGGNQPQHF. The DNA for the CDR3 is TGTGCCAGCAGCTTGGGGGGCGCGGGGGGAGGAAATCAGCCCCAGCATTTT.

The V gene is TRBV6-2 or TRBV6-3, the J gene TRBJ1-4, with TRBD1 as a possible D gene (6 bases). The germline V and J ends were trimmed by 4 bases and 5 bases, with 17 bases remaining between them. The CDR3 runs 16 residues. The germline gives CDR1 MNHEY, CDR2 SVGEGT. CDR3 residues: CASSSVLYGQNEKLFF. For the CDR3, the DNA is TGTGCCAGCAGTTCCGTTTTATATGGACAGAATGAAAAACTGTTTTTT.

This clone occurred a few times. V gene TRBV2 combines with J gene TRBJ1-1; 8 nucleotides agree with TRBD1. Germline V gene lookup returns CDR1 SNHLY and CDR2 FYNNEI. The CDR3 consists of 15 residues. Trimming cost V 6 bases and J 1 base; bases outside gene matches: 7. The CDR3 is CASRAGGRGNTEAFF. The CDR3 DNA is TGTGCCAGCAGAGCAGGGGGCAGGGGGAACACTGAAGCTTTCTTT.

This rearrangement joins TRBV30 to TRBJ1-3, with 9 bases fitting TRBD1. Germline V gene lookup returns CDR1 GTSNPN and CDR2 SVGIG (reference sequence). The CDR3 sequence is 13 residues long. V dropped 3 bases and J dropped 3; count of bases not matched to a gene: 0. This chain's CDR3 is CAWRDRGGNTIYF. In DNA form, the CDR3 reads TGTGCCTGGAGGGACAGGGGTGGAAACACCATATATTTT.

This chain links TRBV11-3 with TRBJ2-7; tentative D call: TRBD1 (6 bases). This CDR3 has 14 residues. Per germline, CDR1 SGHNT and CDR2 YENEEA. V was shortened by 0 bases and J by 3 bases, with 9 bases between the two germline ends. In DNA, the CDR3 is TGTGCCAGCAGCTTAGAGGGGGCTGGCTACGAGCAGTACTTC. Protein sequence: CASSLEGAGYEQYF.

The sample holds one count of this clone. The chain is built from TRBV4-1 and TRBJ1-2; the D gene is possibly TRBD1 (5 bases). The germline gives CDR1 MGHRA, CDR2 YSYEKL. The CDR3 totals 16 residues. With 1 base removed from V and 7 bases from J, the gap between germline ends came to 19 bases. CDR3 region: CASSQVEGTWAVGYTF. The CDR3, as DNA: TGCGCCAGCAGCCAAGTAGAGGGGACTTGGGCTGTTGGCTACACCTTC.

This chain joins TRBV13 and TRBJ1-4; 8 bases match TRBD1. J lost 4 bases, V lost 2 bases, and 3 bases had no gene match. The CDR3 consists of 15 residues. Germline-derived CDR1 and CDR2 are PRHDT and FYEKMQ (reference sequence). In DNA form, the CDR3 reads TGTGCCAGCAGCTTACGGGACAGGATTAATGAAAAACTGTTTTTT. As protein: CASSLRDRINEKLFF.

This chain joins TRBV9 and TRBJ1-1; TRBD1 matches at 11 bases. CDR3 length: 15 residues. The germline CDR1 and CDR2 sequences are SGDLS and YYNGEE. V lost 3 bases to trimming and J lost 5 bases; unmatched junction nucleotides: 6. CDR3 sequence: CASSGTGGAGTEAFF. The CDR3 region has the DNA TGTGCCAGCAGCGGGACAGGGGGCGCGGGAACTGAAGCTTTCTTT.

The CDR3: CASSYLGTVKNSPLHF. CDR3 in DNA: TGTGCCAGCAGTTACTTGGGGACAGTCAAGAATTCACCCCTCCACTTT. The chain links TRBV6-5 to TRBJ1-6; TRBD1 matches at 7 bases. The length of the CDR3 is 16 residues. The junction had 7 bases not matched to a gene; V was cut back by 1 base and J by 7 bases. Germline-derived CDR1 and CDR2 are MNHEY and SVGAGI.

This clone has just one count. CDR3 region: CASSLEGGRGYTF. In DNA, the CDR3 is TGTGCCAGCAGCTTAGAAGGGGGCCGTGGCTACACCTTC. V usage is TRBV7-2 and J usage is TRBJ1-2, with 7 bases matching TRBD1. The CDR3 has 13 amino acids. Germline CDR1 reads SGHTA; CDR2 reads FQGNSA. V dropped 1 base and J dropped 7; count of bases not matched to a gene: 3. The variable domain in full, with the rest retrieved from reference TRBV7-2 and TRBJ1-2, is GAGVSQSPSNKVTEKGKDVELRCDPISGHTALYWYRQSLGQGLEFLIYFQGNSAPDKSGLPSDRFSAERTGGSVSTLTIQRTQQEDSAVYLCASSLEGGRGYTFGSGTRLTVV.

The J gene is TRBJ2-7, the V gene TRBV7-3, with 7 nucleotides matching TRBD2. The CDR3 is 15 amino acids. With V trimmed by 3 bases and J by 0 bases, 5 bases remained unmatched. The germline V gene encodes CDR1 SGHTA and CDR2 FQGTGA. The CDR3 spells CASSLQRGPSYEQYF. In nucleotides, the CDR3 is TGTGCCAGCAGCTTGCAGCGGGGTCCCTCCTACGAGCAGTACTTC.

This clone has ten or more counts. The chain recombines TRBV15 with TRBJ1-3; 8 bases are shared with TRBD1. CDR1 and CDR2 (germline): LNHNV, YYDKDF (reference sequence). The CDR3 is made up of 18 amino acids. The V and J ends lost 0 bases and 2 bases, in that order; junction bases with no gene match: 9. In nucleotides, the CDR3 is TGTGCCACCAGCAGAGAGATTAGGACAGGGCGTACTGGAAACACCATATATTTT. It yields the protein CATSREIRTGRTGNTIYF.

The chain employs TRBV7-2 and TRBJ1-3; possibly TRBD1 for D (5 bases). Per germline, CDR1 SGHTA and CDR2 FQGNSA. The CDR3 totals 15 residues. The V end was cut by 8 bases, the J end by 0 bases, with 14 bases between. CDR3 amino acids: CASGFRGSSGNTIYF. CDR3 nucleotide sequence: TGTGCCAGCGGATTCCGGGGGTCCTCTGGAAACACCATATATTTT.

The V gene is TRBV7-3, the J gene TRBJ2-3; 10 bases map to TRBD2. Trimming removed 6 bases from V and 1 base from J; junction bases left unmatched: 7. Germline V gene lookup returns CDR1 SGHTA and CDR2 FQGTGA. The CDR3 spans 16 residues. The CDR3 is CASRRSGGAGTDTQYF. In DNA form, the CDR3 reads TGTGCCAGCAGAAGAAGCGGGGGGGCTGGCACAGATACGCAGTATTTT.

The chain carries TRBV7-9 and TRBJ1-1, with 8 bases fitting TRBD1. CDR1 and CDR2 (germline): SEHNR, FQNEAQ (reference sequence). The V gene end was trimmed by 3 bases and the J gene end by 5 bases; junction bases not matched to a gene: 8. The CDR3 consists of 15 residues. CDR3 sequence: CASSFTGGRRTEAFF. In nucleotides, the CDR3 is TGTGCCAGCAGCTTCACAGGGGGTCGACGGACTGAAGCTTTCTTT.

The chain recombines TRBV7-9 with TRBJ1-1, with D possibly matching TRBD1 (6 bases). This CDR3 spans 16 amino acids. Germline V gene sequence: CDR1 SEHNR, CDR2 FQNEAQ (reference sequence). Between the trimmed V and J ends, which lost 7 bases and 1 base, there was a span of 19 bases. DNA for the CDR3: TGTGCCAGCACCCCCCCAGGGGACACAGAGAACACTGAAGCTTTCTTT. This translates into CASTPPGDTENTEAFF.